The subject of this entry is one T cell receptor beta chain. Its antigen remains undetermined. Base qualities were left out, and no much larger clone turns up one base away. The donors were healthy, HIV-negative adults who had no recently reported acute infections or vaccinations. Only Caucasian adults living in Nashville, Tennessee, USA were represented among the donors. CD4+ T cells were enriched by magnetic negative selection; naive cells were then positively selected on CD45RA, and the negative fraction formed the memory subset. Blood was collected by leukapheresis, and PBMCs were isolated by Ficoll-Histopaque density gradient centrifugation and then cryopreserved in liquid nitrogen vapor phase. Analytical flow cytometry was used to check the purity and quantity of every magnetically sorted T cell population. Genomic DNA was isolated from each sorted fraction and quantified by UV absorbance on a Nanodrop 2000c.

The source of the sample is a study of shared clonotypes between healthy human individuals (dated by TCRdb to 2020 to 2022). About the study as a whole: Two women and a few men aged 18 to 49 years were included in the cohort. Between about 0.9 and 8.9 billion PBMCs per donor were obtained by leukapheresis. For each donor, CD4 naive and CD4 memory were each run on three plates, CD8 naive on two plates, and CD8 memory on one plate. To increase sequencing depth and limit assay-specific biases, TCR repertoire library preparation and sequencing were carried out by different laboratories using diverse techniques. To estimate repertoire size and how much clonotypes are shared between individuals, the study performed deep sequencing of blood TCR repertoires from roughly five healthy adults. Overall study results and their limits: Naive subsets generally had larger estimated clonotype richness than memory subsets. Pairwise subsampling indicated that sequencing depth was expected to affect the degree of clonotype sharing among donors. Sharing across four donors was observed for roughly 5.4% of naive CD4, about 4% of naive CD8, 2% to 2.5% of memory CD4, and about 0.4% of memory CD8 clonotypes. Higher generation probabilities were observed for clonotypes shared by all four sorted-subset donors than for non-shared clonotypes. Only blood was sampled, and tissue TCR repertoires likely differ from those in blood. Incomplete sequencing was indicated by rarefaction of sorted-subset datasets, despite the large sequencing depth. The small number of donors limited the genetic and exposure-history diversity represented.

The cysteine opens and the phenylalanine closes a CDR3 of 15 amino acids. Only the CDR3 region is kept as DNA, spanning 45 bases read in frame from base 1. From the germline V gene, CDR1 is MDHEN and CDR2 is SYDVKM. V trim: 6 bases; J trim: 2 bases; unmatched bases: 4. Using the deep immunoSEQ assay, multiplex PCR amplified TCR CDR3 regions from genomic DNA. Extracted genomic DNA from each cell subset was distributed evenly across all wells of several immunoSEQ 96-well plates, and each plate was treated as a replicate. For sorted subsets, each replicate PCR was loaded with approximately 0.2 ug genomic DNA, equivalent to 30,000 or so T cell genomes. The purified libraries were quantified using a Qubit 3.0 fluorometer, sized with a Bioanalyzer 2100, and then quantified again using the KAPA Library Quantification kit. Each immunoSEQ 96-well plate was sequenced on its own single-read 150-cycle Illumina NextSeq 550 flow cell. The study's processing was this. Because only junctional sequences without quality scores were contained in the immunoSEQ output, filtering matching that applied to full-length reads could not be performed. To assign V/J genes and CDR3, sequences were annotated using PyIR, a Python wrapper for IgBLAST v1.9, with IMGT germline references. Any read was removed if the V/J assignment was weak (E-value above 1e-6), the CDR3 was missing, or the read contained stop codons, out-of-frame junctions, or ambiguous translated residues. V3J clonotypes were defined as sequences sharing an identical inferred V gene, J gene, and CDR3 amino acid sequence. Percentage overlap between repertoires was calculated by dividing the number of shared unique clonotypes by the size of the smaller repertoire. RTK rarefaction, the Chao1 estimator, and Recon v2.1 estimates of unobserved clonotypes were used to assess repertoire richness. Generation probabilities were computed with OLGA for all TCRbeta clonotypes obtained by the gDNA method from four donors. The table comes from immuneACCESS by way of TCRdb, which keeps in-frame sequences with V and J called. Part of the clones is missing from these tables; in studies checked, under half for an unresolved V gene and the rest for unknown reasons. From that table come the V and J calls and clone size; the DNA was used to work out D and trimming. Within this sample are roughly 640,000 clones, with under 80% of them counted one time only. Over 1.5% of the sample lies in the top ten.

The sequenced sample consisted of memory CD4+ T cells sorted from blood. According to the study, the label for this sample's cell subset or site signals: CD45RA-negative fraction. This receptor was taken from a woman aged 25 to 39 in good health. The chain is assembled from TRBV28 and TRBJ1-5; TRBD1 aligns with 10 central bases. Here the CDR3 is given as CASRAGTGGNQPQHF. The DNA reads TGTGCCAGCAGGGCCGGGACAGGGGGCAATCAGCCCCAGCATTTT. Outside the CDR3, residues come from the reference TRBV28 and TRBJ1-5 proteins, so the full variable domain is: DVKVTQSSRYLVKRTGEKVFLECVQDMDHENMFWYRQDPGLGLRLIYFSYDVKMKEKGDIPEGYSVSREKKERFSLILESASTNQTSMYLCASRAGTGGNQPQHFGDGTRLSIL.